This T cell receptor (beta chain) was sequenced during a study of T cell changes during pregnancy in multiple sclerosis. The CDR3 runs to 12 residues. CDR1 is ENHRY, CDR2 SYGVKD, per germline. Trimming left V 10 bases short and J 4 bases short, with 14 bases between. Data came from immunoSEQ multiplex PCR; TCRdb stores just in-frame clones and leaves some out. The sample has about 40,000 clones, approximately 90% seen once. In this sample, this clone turned up a few times. The sequence was collected from a female donor with multiple sclerosis, enrolled in a pregnancy study. The rearrangement links TRBV10-3 to TRBJ2-7; D gene unclear. Specimen: CD4+ T cells from peripheral blood mononuclear cells, collected before pregnancy. The CDR3 sequence: CATASGGYEQYF. CDR3 DNA sequence: TGTGCCACCGCATCGGGTGGGTACGAGCAGTACTTC.